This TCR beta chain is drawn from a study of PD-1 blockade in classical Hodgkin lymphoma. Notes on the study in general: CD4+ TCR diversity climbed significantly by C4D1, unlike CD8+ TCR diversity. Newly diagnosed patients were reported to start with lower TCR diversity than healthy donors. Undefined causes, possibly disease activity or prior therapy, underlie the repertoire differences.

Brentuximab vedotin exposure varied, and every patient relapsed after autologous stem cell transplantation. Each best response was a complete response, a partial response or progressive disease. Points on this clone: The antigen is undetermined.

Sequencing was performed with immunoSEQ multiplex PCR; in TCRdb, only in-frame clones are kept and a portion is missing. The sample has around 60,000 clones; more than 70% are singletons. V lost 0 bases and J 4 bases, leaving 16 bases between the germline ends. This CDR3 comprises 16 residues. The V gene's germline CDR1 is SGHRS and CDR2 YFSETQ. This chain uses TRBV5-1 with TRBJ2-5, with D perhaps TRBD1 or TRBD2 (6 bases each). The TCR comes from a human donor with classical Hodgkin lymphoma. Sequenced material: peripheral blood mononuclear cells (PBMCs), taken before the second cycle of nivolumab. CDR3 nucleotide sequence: TGCGCCAGCAGCTTGGGTACGGGGGCGAGGGGAGAGACCCAGTACTTC. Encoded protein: CASSLGTGARGETQYF.